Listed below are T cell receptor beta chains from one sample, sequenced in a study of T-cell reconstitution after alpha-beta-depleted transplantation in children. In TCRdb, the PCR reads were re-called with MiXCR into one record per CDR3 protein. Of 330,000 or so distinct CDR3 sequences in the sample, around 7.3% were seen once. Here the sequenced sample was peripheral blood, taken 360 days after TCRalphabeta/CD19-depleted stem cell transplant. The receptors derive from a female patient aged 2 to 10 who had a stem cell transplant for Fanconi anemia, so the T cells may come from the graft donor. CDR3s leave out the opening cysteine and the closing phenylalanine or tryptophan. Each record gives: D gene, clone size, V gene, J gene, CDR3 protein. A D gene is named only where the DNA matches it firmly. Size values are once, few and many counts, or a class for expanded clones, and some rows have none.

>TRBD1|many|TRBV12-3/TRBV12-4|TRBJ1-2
ASSSSGTGGRYGYT
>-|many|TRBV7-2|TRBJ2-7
ASSLVVSYEQY
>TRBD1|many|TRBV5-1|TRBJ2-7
ASSARQGSYEQY
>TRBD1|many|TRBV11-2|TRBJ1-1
ASSLTGRLVTKNTEAF
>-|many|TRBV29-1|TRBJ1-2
SVARTHGYT
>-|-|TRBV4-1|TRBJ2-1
ASSQDQGGNEQF
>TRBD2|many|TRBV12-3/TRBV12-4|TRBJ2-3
ASSPLRTSGRDTQY
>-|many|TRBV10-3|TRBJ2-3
AISDWRFTDTQY
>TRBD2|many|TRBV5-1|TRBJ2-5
ASSLITSGGPSQETQY
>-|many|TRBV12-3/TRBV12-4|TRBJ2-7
ASSFSGLNEQY
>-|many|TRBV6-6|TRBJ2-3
ASSLIGGGTQY
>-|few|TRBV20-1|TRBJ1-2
SARGNWGYGYT
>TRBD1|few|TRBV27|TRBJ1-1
ASQGGGITEAF
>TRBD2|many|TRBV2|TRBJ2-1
ASSDYGLAGASYNEQF
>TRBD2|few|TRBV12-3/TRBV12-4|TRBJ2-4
ASSLAPGGRNIQY
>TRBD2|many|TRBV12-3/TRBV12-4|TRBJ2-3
ASRLFSGSTDTQY
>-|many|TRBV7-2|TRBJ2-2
ASSLRTVDTGELF
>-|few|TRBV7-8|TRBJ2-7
ASSVGPGHRYEQY
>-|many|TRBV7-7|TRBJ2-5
ASSLGLGSQQETQY
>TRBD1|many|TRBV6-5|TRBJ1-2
ASSLGQGGGYT
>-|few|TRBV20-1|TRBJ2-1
SASPPSARSSYNEQF
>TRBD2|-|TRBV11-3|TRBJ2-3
ASSLGGLARDTQY
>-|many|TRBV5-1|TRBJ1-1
ASSGTGTEAF
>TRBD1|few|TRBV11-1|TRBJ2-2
ASTTRRQGDTGELF
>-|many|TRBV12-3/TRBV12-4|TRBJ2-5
ASRIDVGQETQY
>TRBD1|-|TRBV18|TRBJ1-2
ASSPPGQGTYGYT
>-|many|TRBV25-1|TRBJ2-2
ASRVRGNTGELF
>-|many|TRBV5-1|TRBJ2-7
ASRNDPGGVNYEQY
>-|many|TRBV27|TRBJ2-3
ASSLATTDTQY
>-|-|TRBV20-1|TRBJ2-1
SARWGSYNEQF
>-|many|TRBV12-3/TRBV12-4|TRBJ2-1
ASSPHRGGSKGDEQF
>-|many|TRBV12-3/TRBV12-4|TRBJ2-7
ASSLATGLPEQY
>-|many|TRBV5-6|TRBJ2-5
ASSFITGTQETQY
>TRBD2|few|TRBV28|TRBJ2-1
AIGLAGRTFDEQF
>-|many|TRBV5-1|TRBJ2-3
ASSLAGGLSTDTQY